This T cell receptor beta chain was recovered during a study of regulatory T cells in long-lasting Graves disease. Points from the study as a whole: Among samples with persistent disease, TRBV28, TRBJ1-2 and TRBJ2-5 were favored.

As for this clonotype: What it binds is unknown.

MiXCR, run by TCRdb on the reads, gives a single entry per CDR3 protein. Of several hundred distinct CDR3 sequences in the sample, roughly 87% are singletons; the top ten hold roughly a fifth. Germline loops: CDR1 ENHRY, CDR2 SYGVKD. Trimming pared 10 bases from V and 2 bases from J, leaving 14 bases between. The CDR3 is 13 amino acids. PBMC-derived RNA was used for the TCR library. V gene TRBV10-3 combines with J gene TRBJ1-1; D might be TRBD1 (5 bases). The sample consisted of peripheral blood mononuclear cells (PBMCs), taken with antithyroid drug treatment, in newly diagnosed or persistent Graves disease (not recorded which). The TCR originated in a female donor with Graves disease. The CDR3, as DNA: TGTGCCACCGTGGGGGGGAGCAACACTGAAGCTTTCTTT. Its translation is CATVGGSNTEAFF.